These 6 T cell receptor beta chains share one sample of origin, sequenced in a study of blood T cell repertoires in COVID-19. Measured with immunoSEQ multiplex PCR; TCRdb has only the in-frame clones, and not every one. Of some 360,000 clones in the sample, 88% were seen once. The sequencing sample was made of PBMCs or T cells enriched from blood (not recorded which). The receptors were gathered from a woman in her twenties or thirties who had been exposed to COVID-19.

V is TRBV19 and J is TRBJ2-2; 14 bases match TRBD2. Germline CDR1 LNHDA, CDR2 SQIVND (reference sequence). The CDR3 loop spans 20 amino acids. Trimming at V came to 4 bases and at J to 0 bases, leaving 10 bases not matched to a gene. The DNA for the CDR3 is TGTGCCAGTAGTACCCCGGTGTGGACTAGCGGGAGGACGAACACCGGGGAGCTGTTTTTT. It is translated as CASSTPVWTSGRTNTGELFF.

V and J are TRBV12-5 and TRBJ1-2; D might be TRBD1 (6 bases). V was trimmed by 6 bases and J by 2 bases, leaving 10 bases between them. The CDR3 sequence is 13 residues long. CDR1 and CDR2 (germline): LGHNT, FRNRAP. CDR3: CASGRGSNYGYTF. Written as DNA, the CDR3 is TGTGCTAGTGGCAGGGGATCCAACTATGGCTACACCTTC. Filled out from reference TRBV12-5 and TRBJ1-2, the complete variable domain reads DARVTQTPRHKVTEMGQEVTMRCQPILGHNTVFWYRQTMMQGLELLAYFRNRAPLDDSGMPKDRFSAEMPDATLATLKIQPSEPRDSAVYFCASGRGSNYGYTFGSGTRLTVV.

The count of this clone is one. This chain uses TRBV28 with TRBJ2-7; 9 bases match TRBD2. The CDR3 has 15 amino acids. Germline V lookup: CDR1 MDHEN, CDR2 SYDVKM. V was pared by 3 bases and J by 3 bases, with 6 bases of the junction left unmatched. The CDR3 DNA reads as TGTGCCAGCAGTTTTTGGGTAGCGGGAGACTACGAGCAGTACTTC. Amino acids: CASSFWVAGDYEQYF.

V is TRBV4-2 and J is TRBJ1-5; D is unclear. V shed 1 base and J shed 7 bases, with 17 bases lying between them. The germline V gene encodes CDR1 LGHNA and CDR2 YNFKEQ. This CDR3 comprises 16 residues. The CDR3 sequence is CASSQGIGRGEQPQHF. The CDR3 DNA is TGTGCCAGCAGCCAAGGTATCGGTCGGGGAGAACAGCCCCAGCATTTT.

The rearrangement links TRBV3-1 (or the pseudogene TRBV3-2) to TRBJ2-7, with D perhaps matching TRBD1 (6 bases). CDR3 length equals 15 residues. V was shortened by 6 bases and J by 6 bases, with 21 bases between the two germline ends. Germline-derived CDR1 and CDR2 are LGHDT and YNNKEL (reference sequence). The CDR3 coding sequence is TGTGCCAGCAGTAGAGAGGGGGTTGGAACAAGCGAGCAGTACTTC. Its protein product is CASSREGVGTSEQYF.

The CDR3 DNA reads TGTGCCAGCAGAACTATGAGCTCCTATAATTCACCCCTCCACTTT. Translation: CASRTMSSYNSPLHF. This chain uses TRBV25-1 with TRBJ1-6; D not certain. Germline V gene lookup returns CDR1 MGHDK and CDR2 SYGVNS. This CDR3 spans 15 amino acids. V was clipped by 6 bases and J by 0 bases, with 9 bases between them.